This TCR beta chain was recovered during a study of cytomegalovirus exposure and HLA in healthy donors. Separate from the 666-subject first cohort, the 120-subject validation cohort was the one that the donors belonged to. Sequencing used immunoSEQ multiplex PCR; TCRdb keeps in-frame clones, though not all of them. The sample holds 200,000 to 250,000 clones, 85% to 90% seen once. The CDR3 length is 15 residues. The germline gives CDR1 LGHNA, CDR2 YSLEER. V was pared by 1 base and J by 5 bases, with 14 bases between. This sequence joins TRBV4-3 and TRBJ2-5; D possibly corresponds to TRBD2 (5 bases). The material sequenced was PBMCs. This clonotype originated in a man between 18 and 35 years old in good health and CMV-seronegative. CDR3 sequence: CASSQGGLFRETQYF. DNA for the CDR3: TGCGCCAGCAGCCAAGGCGGGTTGTTCCGGGAGACCCAGTACTTC.